This record concerns one T cell receptor (beta chain) sequence. Its antigen is unidentified. The data stem from a study of blood T cells in healthy people across ages. Study results and limitations: Those diversity estimates obtained from one million T cells were thought to be underestimates.

PCR was performed a second time for roughly 6 to 12 cycles using a sample-barcoded 5' primer and a J-beta primer mix. TCRdb redid the calling of the 5' RACE reads with MiXCR, one entry per CDR3 protein. The sample contains 800,000 to 950,000 distinct CDR3 sequences, 45% to 50% of which appear only once. Trimming cost V 0 bases and J 3 bases, with 10 bases left between them. The germline V gene encodes CDR1 SGHRS and CDR2 YFSETQ. There are 15 residues in the CDR3. The chain recombines TRBV5-1 with TRBJ2-1, with a weak D call TRBD1 (5 bases). Sequenced input: blood. The clonotype was recovered from a man younger than 45 in good health. CDR3 DNA: TGCGCCAGCAGCTTGGGGGCGACAGTCTACAATGAGCAGTTCTTC. It yields the protein CASSLGATVYNEQFF.